The clone carrying this T cell receptor (beta chain) occurred once. This CDR3 is also generated by other DNA sequences in the sample. Replicate PCRs for sorted subsets used roughly 200 ng DNA; this equaled 30,000 to 35,000 T cell genomes. Assay: immunoSEQ multiplex PCR; the TCRdb copy retains only in-frame clones and omits some. The table lists about 700,000 clones, around 90% of them singletons. The naive CD8 subset, CD45RO-negative cells positively selected for CCR7, excluded terminally differentiated effector memory CD45RA+ cells. The data originate from a study of shared clonotypes between healthy human individuals. Sequenced input: naive CD8+ T cells sorted from blood. This TCR came from a man between 25 and 39 years old in good health.

This CDR3 reads CSAREPYEQYF. CDR3 nucleotide sequence: TGCAGTGCGCGGGAACCTTACGAGCAGTACTTC. This chain connects TRBV20-1 to TRBJ2-7; weak D call: TRBD2 (6 bases). Germline V lookup: CDR1 DFQATT, CDR2 SNEGSKA (reference sequence). Between the trimmed V and J ends, which lost 6 bases and 4 bases, there was a span of 10 bases. The CDR3 is 11 residues long.